This record concerns one T cell receptor (beta chain) sequence. Its binding antigen is unknown. The record has no base qualities; no much larger clone is one base away. The trim is 1 base for V and 5 bases for J, with a gap of 11 bases between the germline ends. CDR1 and CDR2, per the germline V gene, are MGHRA and YSYEKL. The CDR3 contains 14 residues, cysteine and phenylalanine counted. Only the CDR3 portion is preserved as DNA: 42 bases, with reading frame beginning at the first base. The time point label corresponds to: about 28 days (+/-7) after the second vaccine dose. AZD1222 recipients whose second dose came at about 4 weeks and those whose second dose came at about 12 weeks were combined into one group, since spike-specific TCR depth and breadth did not differ between the two schedules. Vaccinee samples came from UK trials COV001 and COV002, including a single-blind randomized controlled phase 2/3 trial of AZD1222 (ChAdOx1 nCoV-19) in healthy adults. Trial participant PBMC samples were collected at day 0 and day 28 after the second dose for TCRbeta chain sequencing.

This sample stems from a study of T cell responses to AZD1222 COVID-19 vaccine (dated by TCRdb to the early 2020s). About the full investigation: A total of approximately 240 trial participants underwent TCR sequencing, of whom some 200 had received two doses of AZD1222 and 26 had received two doses of the MenACWY control vaccine. Trial participants were enrolled by age into subgroups of 18-55, 56-69 and 70-plus years, and about 150, 27 and 61 TCR-sequenced participants, respectively, were included in these subgroups.

The full study reports these points: The whole spike protein was spanned by vaccine-associated CD4 TCRs, and dominant responses were seen in regions 160-218 and 743-854. No day 14 peak-response samples were available, so repertoires were characterized only after the peak T cell response. The 56-69-year group was small, and its depth increase did not reach significance, likely because of low power. After two AZD1222 doses, spike-specific TCR breadth and depth were significantly higher than at day 0 and than in MenACWY recipients. Participants were mostly white British and included more females than males, and it was suggested by the authors that clonal diversity may have been underestimated. Epitopes outside the regions mutated in the B.1.351 and B.1.1.7 variants were reportedly recognized by nearly half of the unique spike-specific TCRs. Only six AZD1222 recipients were SARS-CoV-2 seropositive at baseline, limiting conclusions about previously exposed vaccinees.

The CDR3 regions of human TCRbeta chains were subjected to immunosequencing. The paper's data handling went like this. Repertoire TCRs were matched against a reference library of SARS-CoV-2-specific TCRs generated with the MIRA antigen-specificity platform. Breadth meant the fraction of unique TCRs that were SARS-CoV-2-associated, whereas depth meant the fraction of total T cells that were SARS-CoV-2-associated. Using the MIRA data, each spike-specific TCR was assigned both to the spike region to which the TCR was reactive and to a CD4 or CD8 class. Log10-transformed breadth and depth values were compared by one-way ANOVA with Sidak's multiple comparisons tests. The source is immuneACCESS, and TCRdb retained only in-frame sequences with V and J called. Part of the clones is not carried over; for the studies checked, unresolved V genes explain less than half of this, and the remainder is unexplained. V and J calls and clone size follow that table, whereas D and trimming were derived from the DNA. This sample has approximately 130,000 clones in its table, and 89% of those were observed once. The leading ten clones occupy around a tenth of the sample.

The V and J genes are TRBV4-1 and TRBJ1-2, with the D gene not confidently named. The source material was peripheral blood, sampled 28 days after the second AZD1222 dose. The sequence was obtained from an adult who received the AZD1222 COVID-19 vaccine. Read as DNA, the sequence is TGCGCCAGCAGCCAAGTCGGGCACCCTTATGGCTACACCTTC. Its translation is CASSQVGHPYGYTF.